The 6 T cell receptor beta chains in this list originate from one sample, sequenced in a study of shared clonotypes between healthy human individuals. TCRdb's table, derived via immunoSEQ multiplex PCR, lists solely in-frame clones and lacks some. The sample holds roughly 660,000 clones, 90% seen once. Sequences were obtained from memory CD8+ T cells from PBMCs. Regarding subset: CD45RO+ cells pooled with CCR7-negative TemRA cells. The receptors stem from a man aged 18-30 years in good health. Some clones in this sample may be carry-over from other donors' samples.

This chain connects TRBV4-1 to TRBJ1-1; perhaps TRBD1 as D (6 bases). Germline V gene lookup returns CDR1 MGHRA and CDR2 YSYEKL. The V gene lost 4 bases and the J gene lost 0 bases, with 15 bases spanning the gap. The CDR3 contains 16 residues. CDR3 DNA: TGCGCCAGCAGCCTGGGGGACATCCCTATGAACACTGAAGCTTTCTTT. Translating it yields CASSLGDIPMNTEAFF.

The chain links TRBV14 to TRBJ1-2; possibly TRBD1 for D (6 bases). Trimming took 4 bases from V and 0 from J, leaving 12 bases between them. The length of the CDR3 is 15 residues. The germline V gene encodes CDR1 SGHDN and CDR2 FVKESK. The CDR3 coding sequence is TGTGCCAGCAGCCCCACGCGGACAGCTAACTATGGCTACACCTTC. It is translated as CASSPTRTANYGYTF.

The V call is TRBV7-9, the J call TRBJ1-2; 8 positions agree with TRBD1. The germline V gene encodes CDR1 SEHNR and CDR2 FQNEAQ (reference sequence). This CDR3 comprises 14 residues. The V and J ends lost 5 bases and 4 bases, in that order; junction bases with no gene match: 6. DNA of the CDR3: TGTGCCAGCAGCCGTACCGGGACAGGCTATGGCTACACCTTC. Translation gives CASSRTGTGYGYTF.

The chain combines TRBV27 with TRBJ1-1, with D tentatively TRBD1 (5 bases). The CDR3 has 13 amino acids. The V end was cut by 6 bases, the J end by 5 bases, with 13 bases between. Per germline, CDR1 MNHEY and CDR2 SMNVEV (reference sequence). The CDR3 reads CASRLGGGTEAFF. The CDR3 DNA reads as TGTGCCAGCAGACTCGGGGGAGGGACTGAAGCTTTCTTT.

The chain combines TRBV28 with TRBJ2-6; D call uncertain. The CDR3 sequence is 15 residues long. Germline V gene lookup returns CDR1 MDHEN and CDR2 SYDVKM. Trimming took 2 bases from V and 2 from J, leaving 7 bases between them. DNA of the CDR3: TGTGCCAGCAGTTTAGAAGGGACTGGGGCCAACGTCCTGACTTTC. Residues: CASSLEGTGANVLTF.

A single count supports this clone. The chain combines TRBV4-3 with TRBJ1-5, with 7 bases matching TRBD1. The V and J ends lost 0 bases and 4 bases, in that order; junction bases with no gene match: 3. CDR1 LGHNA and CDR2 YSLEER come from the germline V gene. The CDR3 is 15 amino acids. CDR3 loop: CASSQDRGRNQPQHF. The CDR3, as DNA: TGCGCCAGCAGCCAAGACAGGGGGAGAAATCAGCCCCAGCATTTT.